This entry concerns a single T cell receptor (beta chain). This clonotype was found many times. No antigen is known for it. Base qualities were left out, and no much larger clone turns up one base away. The library was generated by RACE. TCRdb shows the sequencer as NextSeq 500. Library preparation attached unique molecular identifiers to individual cDNA molecules for quantitative, reproducible TCR counting. From each blood RNA sample, both TCR alpha and TCR beta chains were sequenced. In the paper's pipeline: The median number of TCRs per sample was over 85,000, ranging from about 20,000 to 700,000. V, J and CDR3 annotation of the TCR reads was carried out using the Decombinator software suite. For PS versus PT1 abundance plots, all samples were subsampled to the same number of TCRs (28,000). Expanded TCRs were defined as absent before sensitization and observed at least eight times at the 2-week time point. TCRdb reran the public reads through fastp at Q25 and MiXCR, keeping productive beta chains. Identical CDR3 protein sequences are pooled into one entry, listed with their most common genes and DNA. TCRdb, not the authors, supplied the V and J calls. For this sample the table gives more than 80,000 distinct CDR3 sequences, of which 10% to 11% were detected only once. Around 3.1% of the sample is taken by the ten largest.

This sample stems from a study of human T cells and chemical hapten exposure (dated by TCRdb to about 2021). Regarding the study in general: For sensitization, 2% DPC in acetone was applied to an approximately 2 cm by approximately 2 cm area of upper inner arm skin. Most of the patients in the cohort were female, and the cohort covered alopecia areata with under or over 50% scalp involvement, alopecia totalis and alopecia universalis. Throughout the roughly 26-week study period, patients were also given weekly therapeutic DPC doses on the scalp. For TCR sequencing, blood came from 25 to 35 alopecia patients at anywhere from one to four time points (pre-sensitization, 2, 6 and 24 weeks). Patient blood was sampled pre-sensitization (week 0) and at 2, 6 and about 24 weeks after DPC sensitization. Libraries were pooled for sequencing, and per-sample TCR yields varied mainly because of small differences in library volumes within the pool. Patch testing on the upper back used Finn chambers containing 0.01% DPC, with scoring done after 6 days according to International Contact Dermatitis Research Group standards. Peripheral blood TCR repertoire changes were tracked in vivo in alopecia patients during primary and secondary sensitization to the hapten diphenylcyclopropenone (DPC).

The time point label, read with the paper, signifies: pre-sensitization, week 0. Per the publication, the treatment or condition label means: therapeutic diphenylcyclopropenone sensitization with weekly scalp DPC. Blood at each patch-test visit was drawn before the patch test was applied. Eligible patients were aged 18 to 70, diagnosed with alopecia, deemed suitable for DPC therapy, and excluded if pregnant. Total RNA was isolated from unfractionated whole blood collected in Tempus Blood RNA tubes. Points the paper makes about the study in general: Compared with pre-sensitization or healthy control sets, expanded TCRs formed significantly more large CDR3 similarity clusters, which is consistent with antigen-driven responses. After repeated subsampling, the strength of the expansion versus patch-test correlation and the threshold at which it became significant changed. DPC sensitization did not change how many TCRs were above 1 in 1000 frequency, and no evidence was found of alterations in global repertoire structure. Patch test score correlated positively with the number of PT1 expanded TCRs, reaching significance at thresholds 8, 16 and 32 but not at 4. Because every patient had alopecia, a presumed autoimmune disease, the patients' immune response might differ from that of healthy individuals.

The germline V gene gives CDR1 as SGHAT and CDR2 as FQNNGV. Compared with germline, V lacks 2 bases and J lacks 4 bases; bases without a gene match: 4. The CDR3 starts with the cysteine, ends with the phenylalanine, and has 14 residues. Only the CDR3 part of the read is kept: 42 bases, read in frame from the first base. The origin of this receptor is a woman aged 60 to 75 with alopecia areata. Some clones in this sample may be carry-over from other donors' samples. The chain joins TRBV11-2 to TRBJ1-1, and 7 junctional nucleotides match TRBD1. This specimen consisted of whole blood, obtained in connection with sensitization to the hapten diphenylcyclopropenone (DPC). The CDR3 protein is CASSLSGGVTEAFF. The DNA sequence is given as TGTGCCAGCAGCTTATCAGGGGGTGTCACTGAAGCTTTCTTT.